Each of the 32 T cell receptor beta chains below was sequenced from the same sample in a study of blood T cell repertoires in COVID-19. Here immunoSEQ multiplex PCR was the method, and the copy in TCRdb shows in-frame clones only, minus some. Found here are around 190,000 clones, approximately 85% of them singletons; the top ten hold 5.6%. The material sequenced was PBMCs or T cells enriched from blood (not recorded which). The receptors here all came from a man aged 40-55 years with acute COVID-19.

This clone appeared a single time. The chain employs TRBV4-3 and TRBJ1-2; maybe TRBD1 (5 bases). CDR1 is LGHNA and CDR2 is YSLEER in the germline V gene. V was pared by 0 bases and J by 1 base, with 9 bases between. CDR3 length: 15 residues. The CDR3 loop reads CASSQDRTFNYGYTF. DNA of the CDR3: TGCGCCAGCAGCCAAGATAGGACATTTAACTATGGCTACACCTTC.

This clone was observed a single time. CDR3 in amino acids: CASSRTGGGINEQFF. In DNA form, the CDR3 reads TGTGCCAGCAGCCGGACAGGGGGTGGTATCAATGAGCAGTTCTTC. The chain links TRBV5-5 to TRBJ2-1; 10 positions agree with TRBD1. The CDR3 is 15 amino acids. Germline trimming cut 4 bases from V and 6 bases from J; bases unmatched to any gene: 7. CDR1 is SGHKS and CDR2 is YYEKEE in the germline V gene (reference sequence).

CDR3 nucleotide sequence: TGTGCCAGCAGTTTCGGGGAGCGGGGTGAGCAGTTCTTC. The encoded protein is CASSFGERGEQFF. The chain carries TRBV28 and TRBJ2-1; 7 bases line up with TRBD2. Germline CDR1 is MDHEN and CDR2 is SYDVKM. The ends lost 3 bases at V and 9 bases at J; junction bases unmatched: 5. The CDR3 runs 13 residues.

The V and J genes are TRBV9 and TRBJ1-6; D is unclear. The CDR3 sequence is 14 residues long. V lost 0 bases and J lost 8, with 9 bases in between. Germline values: CDR1 SGDLS, CDR2 YYNGEE. CDR3 DNA: TGTGCCAGCAGCGTAGAGAGTTACTATTCACCCCTCCACTTT. It is translated as CASSVESYYSPLHF.

This chain links TRBV9 with TRBJ2-1, with 7 nucleotides matching TRBD2. This CDR3 has 16 amino acids. The V segment lost 0 bases and the J segment 3 bases; nucleotides outside the gene matches: 6. Looked up from germline, CDR1 is SGDLS and CDR2 is YYNGEE. The CDR3, as DNA: TGTGCCAGCAGCGTAGACCCTAGCGGAAACTACAATGAGCAGTTCTTC. This gives the protein CASSVDPSGNYNEQFF. Variable domain in full (rest from reference TRBV9 and TRBJ2-1): DSGVTQTPKHLITATGQRVTLRCSPRSGDLSVYWYQQSLDQGLQFLIQYYNGEERAKGNILERFSAQQFPDLHSELNLSSLELGDSALYFCASSVDPSGNYNEQFFGPGTRLTVL.

This clone was observed a handful of times. V is TRBV18 and J is TRBJ2-7; 7 bases are shared with TRBD2. V was clipped by 7 bases and J by 2 bases; unmatched bases: 20. The CDR3 covers 18 residues. Germline V gene data show CDR1 as KGHSH and CDR2 as LQKENI. The CDR3 DNA is TGTGCCAGCTACCGACAGAGGCAAGGGTCGGGAGGAACCTACGAGCAGTACTTC. Amino acid sequence: CASYRQRQGSGGTYEQYF.

The J gene is TRBJ1-6, the V gene TRBV4-2, with D perhaps matching TRBD1 (5 bases). The CDR3 is 16 amino acids. Germline V gives CDR1 LGHNA, CDR2 YNFKEQ. Trimming stripped 6 bases from V and 2 bases from J, with 14 bases between. CDR3 protein: CASRPRRGAYNSPLHF. In DNA, the CDR3 is TGTGCCAGCAGGCCAAGGCGGGGCGCCTATAATTCACCCCTCCACTTT.

The CDR3 sequence: CASSPAGGLSYNEQFF. CDR3 coding DNA: TGTGCCAGCTCACCCGCGGGAGGCCTCTCCTACAATGAGCAGTTCTTC. V and J are TRBV18 and TRBJ2-1, with 8 bases aligning to TRBD2. Unmatched junction bases numbered 4, after V lost 3 bases and J lost 0 bases. This CDR3 has 16 amino acids. Germline V gene sequence: CDR1 KGHSH, CDR2 LQKENI.

The genes are TRBV20-1 and TRBJ1-4; tentative D call: TRBD1 (6 bases). The CDR3 has 14 residues. Trimming took off 3 bases at V and 11 bases at J, with 19 bases between the two ends. The germline gives CDR1 DFQATT, CDR2 SNEGSKA (reference sequence). The CDR3: CSASYQGMNPKLFF. In DNA, the CDR3 is TGCAGTGCTAGTTATCAGGGGATGAATCCTAAACTGTTTTTT.

The sample holds one count of this clone. The CDR3 loop is CASMRGQGGNQPQHF. Here the CDR3 DNA reads TGTGCCAGCATGAGGGGACAGGGGGGCAATCAGCCCCAGCATTTT. The chain uses TRBV28 and TRBJ1-5; TRBD1 aligns across 11 bases. The CDR3 covers 15 residues. Germline V gene sequence: CDR1 MDHEN, CDR2 SYDVKM. The junction had 4 bases not matched to a gene; V was cut back by 7 bases and J by 2 bases.

CDR3 sequence (DNA): TGTGCCAGCAGCCGGACAGGGGAACATTCACCCCTCCACTTT. Protein product: CASSRTGEHSPLHF. The chain recombines TRBV7-9 with TRBJ1-6, with 9 bases matching TRBD1. Losses at the gene ends were 5 bases for V and 8 bases for J; bases not matched to a gene: 4. Germline V gene lookup returns CDR1 SEHNR and CDR2 FQNEAQ (reference sequence). The CDR3 sequence is 14 residues long.

The CDR3 coding sequence is TGTGCCAGTCATGACAGGGGGCTAGAGAACACTGAAGCTTTCTTT. The encoded protein is CASHDRGLENTEAFF. The chain joins TRBV19 to TRBJ1-1, with TRBD1 matching over 10 bases. The germline CDR1 and CDR2 sequences are LNHDA and SQIVND (reference sequence). V lost 8 bases, J lost 1 base, and 7 bases stayed unmatched. This CDR3 has 15 amino acids.

The chain has TRBV20-1 and TRBJ2-1; D unclear. V lost 3 bases, J lost 15 bases, and 6 bases lay in between. The CDR3 has 8 residues. Germline CDR1 and CDR2: DFQATT and SNEGSKA (reference sequence). CDR3 sequence reads: CSASVRFF. CDR3 sequence (DNA): TGCAGTGCTAGTGTGCGGTTCTTC.

This clone has more than one count but fewer than ten. The chain has TRBV7-8 and TRBJ1-5, with 8 bases that match TRBD1. The germline CDR1 and CDR2 sequences are SGHVS and FQNEAQ. This CDR3 has 17 amino acids. After removal of 5 bases from V and 7 bases from J, the junction contained 16 bases not matched to a gene. In DNA form, the CDR3 reads TGTGCCAGCAGCCCATGGGGACAGGTGGTGTCTAAACAGCCCCAGCATTTT. Translated, it gives CASSPWGQVVSKQPQHF.

This sequence joins TRBV5-1 and TRBJ1-2; no clear D. Trimming stripped 4 bases from V and 1 base from J, with 11 bases between. Germline assignment: CDR1 SGHRS and CDR2 YFSETQ. The CDR3 extends over 14 amino acids. The CDR3 is CASSIGAGNYGYTF. The DNA for the CDR3 is TGCGCCAGCAGCATAGGAGCGGGTAACTATGGCTACACCTTC.

This clone was found a few times. The chain uses TRBV30 and TRBJ1-1, with D possibly TRBD1 on 6 matching bases. In germline, CDR1 is GTSNPN, CDR2 SVGIG (reference sequence). This CDR3 region has 13 residues. V was clipped by 5 bases and J by 1 base, with 11 bases between them. The CDR3 loop reads CAWALGQNTEAFF. The DNA for the CDR3 is TGTGCCTGGGCCCTGGGACAGAACACTGAAGCTTTCTTT.

The rearrangement joins TRBV11-2 to TRBJ1-4; D uncertain. Trimming pared 6 bases from V and 2 bases from J, leaving 10 bases between. Germline V gene data show CDR1 as SGHAT and CDR2 as FQNNGV. CDR3 length: 14 residues. The CDR3 nucleotides are TGTGCCAGCAGGAGAGGATCGACTAATGAAAAACTGTTTTTT. Translating it yields CASRRGSTNEKLFF.

The rearrangement uses TRBV9 and TRBJ2-2; possible D gene TRBD1, 6 bases. Germline CDR1 reads SGDLS; CDR2 reads YYNGEE. The CDR3 totals 14 residues. The V end was cut by 4 bases, the J end by 6 bases, with 13 bases between. CDR3: CASSKTGSAGELFF. In DNA, the CDR3 is TGTGCCAGCAGCAAGACAGGCTCTGCCGGGGAGCTGTTTTTT.

This chain uses TRBV11-2 with TRBJ1-4, with D perhaps TRBD1 (5 bases). Trimming shortened V by 1 base and J by 8 bases, and 8 bases separated the two germline ends. The germline V gene encodes CDR1 SGHAT and CDR2 FQNNGV. The CDR3 consists of 13 residues. CDR3 sequence reads: CASSLGGREKLFF. The CDR3 DNA sequence: TGTGCCAGCAGCTTAGGGGGGAGGGAAAAACTGTTTTTT.

The CDR3 DNA reads TGCAGCGTTGAGGGAGGGGTAGGTTATGGCTACACCTTC. Its translation: CSVEGGVGYGYTF. The V gene is TRBV29-1, the J gene TRBJ1-2, with D maybe TRBD1 (5 bases). Trimming took 3 bases from V and 5 from J, leaving 13 bases between them. The CDR3 loop spans 13 amino acids. Germline CDR1 reads SQVTM; CDR2 reads ANQGSEA. Variable domain in full (rest from reference TRBV29-1 and TRBJ1-2): SAVISQKPSRDICQRGTSLTIQCQVDSQVTMMFWYRQQPGQSLTLIATANQGSEATYESGFVIDKFPISRPNLTFSTLTVSNMSPEDSSIYLCSVEGGVGYGYTFGSGTRLTVV.

This clone was detected only once. The chain uses TRBV6-6 and TRBJ1-6; D unresolved. CDR1 is MNHNY, CDR2 SVGAGI, per germline (reference sequence). Trimming stripped 6 bases from V and 9 bases from J, with 6 bases between. The CDR3 spans 11 residues. The CDR3 coding sequence is TGTGCCAGCAGATCATCTTCACCCCTCCACTTT. Protein product: CASRSSSPLHF.

The rearrangement joins TRBV5-4 to TRBJ1-1; 7 positions match TRBD1. The germline V gene encodes CDR1 SGHNT and CDR2 YYREEE (reference sequence). After removal of 0 bases from V and 2 bases from J, the junction contained 13 bases not matched to a gene. The CDR3 contains 18 residues. The CDR3 DNA reads as TGTGCCAGCAGCTTGGGCAGGAGGGCAGGGGGGCTAAACACTGAAGCTTTCTTT. Its translation is CASSLGRRAGGLNTEAFF.

The CDR3 nucleotides read TGTGCCAGCAGCCAAAGCAGGGCGAGCGGGGATACGCAGTATTTT. Translating it yields CASSQSRASGDTQYF. J is TRBJ2-3 and V is TRBV3-1 (or the pseudogene TRBV3-2); D perhaps matches TRBD2 (6 bases). CDR1 is LGHDT and CDR2 is YNNKEL in the germline V gene (reference sequence). The CDR3 has 15 amino acids. V dropped 2 bases and J dropped 6 bases, with 15 bases sitting between them.

This rearrangement joins TRBV19 to TRBJ1-5; possible D gene TRBD1, 6 bases. The CDR3 is 17 residues long. V shed 5 bases and J shed 5 bases, with 22 bases lying between them. Germline V gene sequence: CDR1 LNHDA, CDR2 SQIVND (reference sequence). This chain's CDR3 is CASSSRGGILTDQPQHF. The DNA of the CDR3 is TGTGCCAGTAGTTCCAGAGGGGGAATACTTACCGATCAGCCCCAGCATTTT.

This clone is a singleton in its sample. The V gene is TRBV28, the J gene TRBJ2-7; 7 bases line up with TRBD2. Trimming cost V 7 bases and J 5 bases; bases outside gene matches: 8. There are 13 residues in the CDR3. Germline V CDR1 and CDR2: MDHEN, SYDVKM. Written as DNA, the CDR3 is TGTGCCAGCAAGAGCGGGAATTACCACGAGCAGTACTTC. Amino acid sequence: CASKSGNYHEQYF.

This chain connects TRBV11-2 to TRBJ1-4, with no clear D. The ends were cut back, 4 bases at V and 13 bases at J, with 13 bases in the middle. Looked up from germline, CDR1 is SGHAT and CDR2 is FQNNGV. The CDR3 has 12 amino acids. Written as DNA, the CDR3 is TGTGCCAGCAGCTCTGGAGGTTGGGGACTGTTTTTT. Translation: CASSSGGWGLFF.

The chain couples TRBV18 to TRBJ1-2; tentative D call: TRBD1 (5 bases). The CDR3 covers 17 residues. Germline V gene data show CDR1 as KGHSH and CDR2 as LQKENI. Trimming removed 0 bases from V and 4 bases from J, with 18 bases in between. DNA of the CDR3: TGTGCCAGCTCACCACCGGGGCCTTCGACAGCCTTCTATGGCTACACCTTC. Its translation is CASSPPGPSTAFYGYTF.

The rearrangement joins TRBV30 to TRBJ2-7; D call uncertain. V lost 2 bases, J lost 3 bases, and 8 bases lay in between. CDR3 length equals 12 residues. The germline V gene has CDR1 GTSNPN and CDR2 SVGIG (reference sequence). CDR3 coding DNA: TGTGCCTGGAGTTCTAAGTTCTACGAGCAGTACTTC. Translation gives CAWSSKFYEQYF.

The chain links TRBV3-1 (or the pseudogene TRBV3-2) to TRBJ1-1, with TRBD1 identical over 9 bases. CDR3 length: 13 amino acids. Germline V lookup: CDR1 LGHDT, CDR2 YNNKEL (reference sequence). V gave up 4 bases and J gave up 8 bases; unmatched junction bases: 5. CDR3 sequence (DNA): TGTGCCAGCAGCCTACCGGACAGGGGAGAAGCTTTCTTT. Its translation is CASSLPDRGEAFF.

This chain connects TRBV5-4 to TRBJ2-3, with D perhaps TRBD2 (6 bases). Germline V gene sequence: CDR1 SGHNT, CDR2 YYREEE (reference sequence). This CDR3 has 14 amino acids. V was cut by 3 bases and J by 5 bases, with 13 bases left in between. This chain's CDR3 is CASSSLARGDTQYF. CDR3 bases: TGTGCCAGCAGCTCACTAGCCCGGGGAGATACGCAGTATTTT.

V is TRBV7-3 and J is TRBJ2-5; D may be TRBD2 (7 bases). There are 16 residues in the CDR3. Germline loops: CDR1 SGHTA, CDR2 FQGTGA. V was clipped by 5 bases and J by 4 bases, with 20 bases between them. In DNA form, the CDR3 reads TGTGCCAGCAGCCGGAGGGGGGGCGCGGGTACAGAGACCCAGTACTTC. Translation gives CASSRRGGAGTETQYF.

J is TRBJ2-3 and V is TRBV9, with D maybe TRBD2 (6 bases). V was pared by 0 bases and J by 0 bases, with 14 bases between. Germline values: CDR1 SGDLS, CDR2 YYNGEE. The CDR3 covers 17 residues. The CDR3, as DNA: TGTGCCAGCAGCGTAGGGAGGGCCTTACTTAGCACAGATACGCAGTATTTT. As protein: CASSVGRALLSTDTQYF.